This T cell receptor beta chain was obtained from a study of early T cells in non-severe SARS-CoV-2 infection. Study-level background: The study sequenced bulk RNA from unsorted whole blood, with chains unpaired.

Per the germline V gene, CDR1 is ENHRY and CDR2 is SYGVKD. The CDR3 contains 14 residues. V was cut by 3 bases and J by 2 bases, with 9 bases left in between. Study-level results: Private and CD4 specificities were missed by VDJdb matching, skewed to anti-spike CD8.

Individual cDNA molecules each received unique molecular identifiers attached to them. From the 5' RACE reads, TCRdb called clonotypes with MiXCR, one entry per CDR3 protein. The sample yields some 67,000 distinct CDR3 sequences, roughly 13% seen once. A word on this clonotype: Its specificity is not known.

This receptor was taken from an adult who was a healthcare worker with PCR-confirmed SARS-CoV-2 infection or an uninfected control (not recorded which). The gene calls are TRBV10-3 and TRBJ2-3; D not certain. The sequenced material came from whole blood. The CDR3 region has the DNA TGTGCCATCAGTGACACCCCCTACACAGATACGCAGTATTTT. This encodes CAISDTPYTDTQYF.